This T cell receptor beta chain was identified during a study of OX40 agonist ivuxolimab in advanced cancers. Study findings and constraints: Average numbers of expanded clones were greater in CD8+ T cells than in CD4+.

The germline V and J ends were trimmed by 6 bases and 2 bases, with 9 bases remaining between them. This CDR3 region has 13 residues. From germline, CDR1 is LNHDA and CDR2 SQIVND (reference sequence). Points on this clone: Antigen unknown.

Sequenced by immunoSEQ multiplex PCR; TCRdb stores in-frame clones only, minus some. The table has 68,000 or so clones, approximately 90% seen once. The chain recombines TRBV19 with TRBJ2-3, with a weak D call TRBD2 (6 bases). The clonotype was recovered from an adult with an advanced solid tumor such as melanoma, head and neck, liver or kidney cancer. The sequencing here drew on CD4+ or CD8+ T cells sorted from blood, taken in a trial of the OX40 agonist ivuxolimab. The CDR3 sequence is CASSWTTTDTQYF. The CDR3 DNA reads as TGTGCCAGTAGCTGGACTACCACAGATACGCAGTATTTT.